The source of this T cell receptor beta chain is a study of blood T cell repertoires in COVID-19. Overall study: From the United States, Italy and Spain came samples of acute and convalescent COVID-19. PBMCs, B-cell-depleted T cells, or T cells were the source of the cDNA or gDNA that made up the material.

Per the study methods: Estimation of nucleated cell counts was performed using reference gene primer amplification. Sequencing used immunoSEQ multiplex PCR; TCRdb keeps in-frame clones, though not all of them. For V, J and clone size, that table is used; D and trimming come from the DNA. The sample has 150,000 to 200,000 clones, roughly 84% seen once. It was during active infection that Seattle patients were enrolled and then longitudinally followed. This clone was observed a single time. The CDR3 contains 14 residues. V was trimmed by 0 bases and J by 5 bases, leaving 10 bases between them. Germline-derived CDR1 and CDR2 are MGHRA and YSYEKL.

The sequencing sample was made of peripheral blood. This chain joins TRBV4-1 and TRBJ2-5, with D hard to call. The sequence came from a woman between 65 and 79 years old with COVID-19, enrolled during active disease. The CDR3 bases are TGCGCCAGCAGCCAAGATGAGGTATTTGAGACCCAGTACTTC. Its protein product is CASSQDEVFETQYF.